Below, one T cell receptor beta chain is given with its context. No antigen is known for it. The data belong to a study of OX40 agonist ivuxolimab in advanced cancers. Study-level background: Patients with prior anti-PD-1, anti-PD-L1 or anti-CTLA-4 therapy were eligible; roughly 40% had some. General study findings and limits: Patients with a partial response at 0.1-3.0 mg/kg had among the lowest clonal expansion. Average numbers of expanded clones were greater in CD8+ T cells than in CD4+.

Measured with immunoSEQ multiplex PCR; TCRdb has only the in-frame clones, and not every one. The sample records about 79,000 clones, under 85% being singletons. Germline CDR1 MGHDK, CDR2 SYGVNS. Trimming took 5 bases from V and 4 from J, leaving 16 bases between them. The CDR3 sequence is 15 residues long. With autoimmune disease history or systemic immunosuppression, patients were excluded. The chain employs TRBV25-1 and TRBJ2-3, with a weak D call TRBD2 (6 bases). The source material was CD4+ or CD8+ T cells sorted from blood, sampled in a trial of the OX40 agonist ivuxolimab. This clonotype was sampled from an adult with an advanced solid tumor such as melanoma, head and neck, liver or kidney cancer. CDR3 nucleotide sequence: TGTGCCAGCAGTACCTATGCGTGGGGGGCAGATACGCAGTATTTT. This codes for CASSTYAWGADTQYF.